One sample yielded the 21 T cell receptor beta chains listed below, sequenced in a study of T cell clonotyping in hematopoietic cell transplantation. Profiling relied on immunoSEQ multiplex PCR, and the TCRdb table lists in-frame clones only, not all of them. Among roughly 11,000 clones, approximately 90% were seen once, and the ten largest hold around 0.8%. The sample consisted of peripheral blood mononuclear cells. These receptors all come from a woman between 50 and 59 years old in good health. Some clones in this sample may be carry-over from other donors' samples.

V and J are TRBV10-3 and TRBJ1-2, with 7 bases aligning to TRBD1. The V gene's germline CDR1 is ENHRY and CDR2 SYGVKD. V was clipped by 3 bases and J by 5 bases; unmatched bases: 6. This CDR3 is 14 amino acids long. CDR3 nucleotide sequence: TGTGCCATCAGTGATCTTTCAGGGGGTTATGGCTACACCTTC. This encodes CAISDLSGGYGYTF.

V is TRBV9 and J is TRBJ2-5; a weak D match, TRBD2 (5 bases). The CDR3 sequence is 13 residues long. The V gene's germline CDR1 is SGDLS and CDR2 YYNGEE. Trimming shortened V by 4 bases and J by 1 base, and 8 bases separated the two germline ends. The CDR3 DNA follows: TGTGCCAGCAGCACCCTAGCCCAAGAGACCCAGTACTTC. The encoded protein is CASSTLAQETQYF.

The rearrangement links TRBV6-5 to TRBJ1-2; TRBD1 matches at 7 bases. Per germline, CDR1 MNHEY and CDR2 SVGAGI. The CDR3 has 14 amino acids. The ends lost 2 bases at V and 6 bases at J; junction bases unmatched: 6. CDR3: CASSYRTGANGYTF. CDR3 sequence (DNA): TGTGCCAGCAGTTACAGGACAGGAGCTAATGGCTACACCTTC.

The CDR3 spells CASSYGAQVNSYEQYF. The CDR3 DNA sequence: TGTGCCAGCAGTTACGGAGCGCAGGTGAATTCCTACGAGCAGTACTTC. The genes are TRBV6-6 and TRBJ2-7, with D hard to call. This CDR3 has 16 residues. The V gene's germline CDR1 is MNHNY and CDR2 SVGAGI (reference sequence). The ends were cut back, 2 bases at V and 1 base at J, with 15 bases in the middle.

The chain employs TRBV6-1 and TRBJ2-4, with D possibly being TRBD1 (5 bases). CDR1 is MNHNS, CDR2 SASEGT, per germline. The CDR3 loop spans 12 amino acids. Trimming removed 5 bases at V and 7 bases at J, with 9 bases between. CDR3 sequence: CASSRAGNIQYF. CDR3 sequence (DNA): TGTGCCAGCAGTCGAGCAGGGAACATTCAGTACTTC.

The chain uses TRBV6-5 and TRBJ1-6; D remains unclear. The CDR3 is 15 residues long. Germline CDR1 MNHEY, CDR2 SVGAGI. V lost 0 bases and J lost 7, with 10 bases in between. CDR3 sequence (DNA): TGTGCCAGCAGTTACTCTTCGCAGAACAATTCACCCCTCCACTTT. Translating gives CASSYSSQNNSPLHF.

This chain connects TRBV7-6 to TRBJ2-7, with 9 bases that match TRBD1. The length of the CDR3 is 14 residues. After removal of 3 bases from V and 4 bases from J, the junction contained 4 bases not matched to a gene. Germline V gene lookup returns CDR1 SGHVS and CDR2 FNYEAQ. CDR3 in DNA: TGTGCCAGCAGCTTGGACAGGGGTACTTACGAGCAGTACTTC. Residues: CASSLDRGTYEQYF.

The chain links TRBV7-6 to TRBJ1-6; TRBD1 matches 10 bases. V trimming: 6 bases; J trimming: 14 bases; junction bases outside the gene matches: 16. Germline V lookup: CDR1 SGHVS, CDR2 FNYEAQ. The CDR3 runs 16 residues. The CDR3 region has the DNA TGTGCCAGCAGTGCCGGGACAGGGGCCTCAAAAGTCTCCCTCCACTTT. It is translated as CASSAGTGASKVSLHF.

This rearrangement joins TRBV28 to TRBJ1-3, with a weak D call TRBD1 (5 bases). CDR3 size: 14 residues. CDR1 is MDHEN and CDR2 is SYDVKM in the germline V gene. V dropped 5 bases and J dropped 5 bases, with 13 bases sitting between them. In DNA, the CDR3 is TGTGCCAGCAGTCCCCAAGGGGCAAGAAACACCATATATTTT. It translates to CASSPQGARNTIYF. Supplemented by reference TRBV28 and TRBJ1-3, the full variable domain reads DVKVTQSSRYLVKRTGEKVFLECVQDMDHENMFWYRQDPGLGLRLIYFSYDVKMKEKGDIPEGYSVSREKKERFSLILESASTNQTSMYLCASSPQGARNTIYFGEGSWLTVV.

The V and J genes are TRBV2 and TRBJ2-5, with D possibly being TRBD1 (6 bases). The CDR3 contains 14 residues. CDR1 and CDR2 (germline): SNHLY, FYNNEI. V shed 3 bases and J shed 4 bases, with 12 bases lying between them. The DNA for the CDR3 is TGTGCCAGCAGTGAGGGGGACAAACTAGAGACCCAGTACTTC. Amino acids: CASSEGDKLETQYF.

This clone was detected only once. This rearrangement joins TRBV6-1 to TRBJ2-7; 12 nucleotides align to TRBD1. Germline V gene sequence: CDR1 MNHNS, CDR2 SASEGT. J gave up 7 bases and V 7 bases, and 5 bases lay outside the gene matches. CDR3 length: 13 amino acids. The CDR3 DNA follows: TGTGCCAGCAACCGGGACAGGGGGCGGGAGCAGTACTTC. It specifies CASNRDRGREQYF.

This clone was counted a single time. This chain uses TRBV6-5 with TRBJ1-4; D is undetermined. Trimming took off 2 bases at V and 8 bases at J, with 15 bases between the two ends. Germline CDR1 and CDR2: MNHEY and SVGAGI. This CDR3 is built from 15 residues. The CDR3 bases are TGTGCCAGCAGTTACGGTGCGGGGTTTAGAGAAAAACTGTTTTTT. This translates into CASSYGAGFREKLFF.

The chain uses TRBV27 and TRBJ1-2; D unresolved. Germline CDR1 is MNHEY and CDR2 is SMNVEV (reference sequence). The CDR3 contains 13 residues. V lost 0 bases, J lost 8 bases, and 10 bases lay in between. CDR3 protein: CASSLSAFGGYTF. The CDR3 DNA sequence: TGTGCCAGCAGTTTATCGGCCTTTGGGGGCTACACCTTC.

This chain connects TRBV5-1 to TRBJ2-7; D gene unclear. This CDR3 region has 13 residues. Germline CDR1 SGHRS, CDR2 YFSETQ. Trimming took off 4 bases at V and 3 bases at J, with 11 bases between the two ends. The CDR3 spells CASSLLEDYEQYF. CDR3 nucleotide sequence: TGCGCCAGCAGCCTGCTGGAAGACTACGAGCAGTACTTC.

This rearrangement joins TRBV19 to TRBJ2-2; perhaps D is TRBD1 or TRBD2 (6 bases each). Germline V CDR1 and CDR2: LNHDA, SQIVND (reference sequence). The CDR3 spans 13 residues. CDR3 loop: CAGGRGGTGELFF. The CDR3 nucleotides read TGTGCGGGGGGCAGGGGAGGAACCGGGGAGCTGTTTTTT.

The rearrangement uses TRBV19 and TRBJ1-2; tentatively, D is TRBD1 (6 bases). Germline V gene sequence: CDR1 LNHDA, CDR2 SQIVND (reference sequence). The CDR3 has 14 residues. V was trimmed by 4 bases and J by 5 bases, leaving 14 bases between them. As DNA, the CDR3 is TGTGCCAGTAGTACTCAGGGGTTCGGGTATGGCTACACCTTC. Translating gives CASSTQGFGYGYTF.

This chain connects TRBV28 to TRBJ1-1, with D hard to call. Trimming removed 6 bases at V and 5 bases at J, with 16 bases between. Germline V gives CDR1 MDHEN, CDR2 SYDVKM. This CDR3 has 14 residues. CDR3 bases: TGTGCCAGCAGCTCGACATTGGGTACTACTGAAGCTTTCTTT. Protein: CASSSTLGTTEAFF. The complete variable domain, with remaining parts taken from reference TRBV28 and TRBJ1-1, reads DVKVTQSSRYLVKRTGEKVFLECVQDMDHENMFWYRQDPGLGLRLIYFSYDVKMKEKGDIPEGYSVSREKKERFSLILESASTNQTSMYLCASSSTLGTTEAFFGQGTRLTVV.

V is TRBV5-6 and J is TRBJ1-2; D gene ambiguous. CDR3 length: 14 amino acids. The V gene lost 0 bases and the J gene lost 3 bases, with 9 bases spanning the gap. CDR1 SGHDT and CDR2 YYEEEE come from the germline V gene. This chain's CDR3 is CASSLGGEDYGYTF. DNA for the CDR3: TGTGCCAGCAGCTTGGGCGGGGAAGACTATGGCTACACCTTC.

The count of this clone is one. The genes are TRBV5-1 and TRBJ2-5; no clear D gene. V was pared by 0 bases and J by 5 bases, with 2 bases between. The CDR3 loop spans 11 amino acids. Germline V gives CDR1 SGHRS, CDR2 YFSETQ. The CDR3 protein is CASSLAETQYF. In nucleotides, the CDR3 is TGCGCCAGCAGCTTGGCCGAGACCCAGTACTTC.

This chain uses TRBV5-1 with TRBJ2-5, with TRBD1 matching 8 bases. J was trimmed by 2 bases and V by 4 bases; bases with no gene match: 4. CDR3 size: 14 residues. Germline CDR1 SGHRS, CDR2 YFSETQ. Written as DNA, the CDR3 is TGCGCCAGCAGCAGGGACAGGCCTCAAGAGACCCAGTACTTC. It translates to CASSRDRPQETQYF.

V and J are TRBV25-1 and TRBJ2-5, with a possible D match to TRBD2 (7 bases). Between the trimmed V and J ends, which lost 2 bases and 5 bases, there was a span of 12 bases. The V gene's germline CDR1 is MGHDK and CDR2 SYGVNS. The CDR3 spans 14 residues. In nucleotides, the CDR3 is TGTGCCAGCAGTGAAGCGGGGGCCCCTGAGACCCAGTACTTC. It translates to CASSEAGAPETQYF. The whole variable domain, filled in from reference TRBV25-1 and TRBJ2-5, reads EADIYQTPRYLVIGTGKKITLECSQTMGHDKMYWYQQDPGMELHLIHYSYGVNSTEKGDLSSESTVSRIRTEHFPLTLESARPSHTSQYLCASSEAGAPETQYFGPGTRLLVL.